The sequence of this T cell receptor (beta chain) was determined in a study of blood T cells in healthy people across ages (dated by TCRdb to the mid-2010s). As for the study more broadly: In model experiments, template switching captured about one uniquely barcoded TCR beta cDNA molecule for every two T cells. To track age-related changes in TCR beta repertoire diversity, the study relied on deep sequencing normalized with unique cDNA molecular identifiers. Donors were grouped into four age groups: young (average approximately 16 years), middle-aged (39), aged (about 59) and long-lived (just over 80). Using the same blood draw, the study looked at two additional independent replicas of 1 million unique cDNA reads for two donors, one aged 18 to 30 and the other aged 80 or older. The investigation overall reported the following: Since profiling was done on bulk unsorted PBMCs, naive and antigen-experienced compartments could not be conclusively compared. As age increased, observed TCR beta diversity per million T cells dropped in a roughly linear way, and a significant reduction was already evident by age approximately 40. A strong correlation was found between observed TCR beta diversity and the percentage of naive T cells measured by flow cytometry. Estimates of total diversity based on one million sequenced T cells were regarded as lower bounds and as underestimates. Donor CMV infection status was unknown, potentially confounding age-related changes in expanded clonotypes. Compared with the aged group, the long-lived group had more naive CD4+ T cells, fewer expanded clones and increased TCR diversity, suggesting age selection.

The CDR3 runs 17 amino acids, cysteine and phenylalanine included. Only the CDR3 part of the read is kept: 51 bases, read in frame from the first base. CDR1 KGHDR and CDR2 SFDVKD were looked up in the germline V gene. Trimming takes 4 bases off V and 2 bases off J; junction bases not matched to a gene: 9. Receptor amplification or capture employed 5' RACE. The run used an Illumina HiSeq 2500. A second roughly 6 to 11 cycle PCR used a sample-barcoded 5' primer and a J-beta primer mix. Each TCR beta cDNA molecule received a unique molecular identifier from a template-switch 5' adaptor carrying 12 random nucleotides. Each sample yielded at least 3 million CDR3-containing paired-end reads. The Mint cDNA synthesis kit, primed by a TRBC-specific oligonucleotide, was used to synthesize first-strand cDNA from all RNA. Following uracil-DNA glycosylase treatment, a first 18-cycle PCR with universal primers M1SS and BC2_uni_R was performed on all cDNA. Processing in the source paper ran as follows. For normalization, 1 million high-quality reads, each with a distinct molecular identifier, were randomly selected from each sample. Reads with shared molecular identifiers were discarded instead of being binned into consensus sequences. MiTCR, with a Q25 quality threshold and the strictest error-elimination algorithm, was used for CDR3 identification, clonotype clustering and error correction. A nonparametric unseen species model using Euler transformation provided a lower-bound estimate of total TCR beta diversity. TCRdb reprocessed the public reads (quality trimming at Q25 with fastp, clone calling with MiXCR) and kept in-frame beta chains. Every entry covers one CDR3 protein and lists the most common genes and DNA from its rows. In this record, the V and J calls reflect TCRdb's handling and not the investigators' own analysis. The sample table lists 600,000 to 850,000 distinct CDR3 sequences, 25% of them with a count of one. More than 8% of the sample lies in the top ten.

This clonotype was recorded a few times. Its antigen remains undetermined. Base qualities are not recorded, but no much larger clone differs from it by a single base. Donors were 30 to 45 systemically healthy Caucasian individuals from Russia aged roughly 6 to 90 years. Roughly 9 milliliters of peripheral blood were drawn from each donor into EDTA-treated Vacutainer tubes. PBMCs were isolated by Ficoll-Paque density-gradient centrifugation, with at least 6.5 million obtained per sample. Total RNA, at least 6 micrograms per sample, was extracted from PBMCs with Trizol reagent. The percentages of naive CD45RAhigh/CD27high T cells were determined by flow cytometry on a PBMC aliquot from every donor. The sample was also reused in another study, on T cells of mothers and their children. As noted in the second study: Donors were nine systemically healthy Caucasian individuals: three mothers and their six children. cDNA synthesis consumed the entire amount of extracted RNA, loaded at about 1.5 ug RNA in each 15 ul reaction. In the second PCR, the M1S primer added sample barcodes and 2-4 random nucleotides. More than 9.5 million TCR beta CDR3 reads were obtained from each mother, and some 3.2 million reads were obtained from each child. Thymic selection similarly shapes TCR recombination output in related and unrelated pairs, with minor effect from inherited differences. Normalized repertoire overlap was always slightly but never significantly higher in related than unrelated mother-child pairs. With a sensitivity of about 100 clones per million clonotypes, no persistent microchimeric T cell clones were detected. Deep NGS was used in the study to compare the TCR beta repertoires of mothers and children and to look for features that separate related mother-child pairs from unrelated individuals. Mothers averaged about 37 +/- 4 years of age and children averaged 11 +/- 4 years. After adapter ligation with NEBNext reagents, the libraries were sequenced on Illumina HiSeq 2000 with 100+100 nt paired-end reads. To avoid cross-contamination, the mother libraries and the child libraries were prepared a month apart and sequenced in separate runs. Each donor had between about 450,000 and 2,100,000 distinct TCR beta clonotypes identified. Naive TCR beta clonotypes were estimated from low-frequency clonotypes matched to each donor's FACS-determined naive share, without sorting.

The sample was blood. The chain links TRBV24-1 with TRBJ2-3, with 9 bases aligning to TRBD1. The TCR was taken from a boy between 10 and 17 years old in good health. The sequenced DNA is TGTGCCACCAGTGACTCCCCCGGACAGGGGAACACAGATACGCAGTATTTT. This translates into CATSDSPGQGNTDTQYF.